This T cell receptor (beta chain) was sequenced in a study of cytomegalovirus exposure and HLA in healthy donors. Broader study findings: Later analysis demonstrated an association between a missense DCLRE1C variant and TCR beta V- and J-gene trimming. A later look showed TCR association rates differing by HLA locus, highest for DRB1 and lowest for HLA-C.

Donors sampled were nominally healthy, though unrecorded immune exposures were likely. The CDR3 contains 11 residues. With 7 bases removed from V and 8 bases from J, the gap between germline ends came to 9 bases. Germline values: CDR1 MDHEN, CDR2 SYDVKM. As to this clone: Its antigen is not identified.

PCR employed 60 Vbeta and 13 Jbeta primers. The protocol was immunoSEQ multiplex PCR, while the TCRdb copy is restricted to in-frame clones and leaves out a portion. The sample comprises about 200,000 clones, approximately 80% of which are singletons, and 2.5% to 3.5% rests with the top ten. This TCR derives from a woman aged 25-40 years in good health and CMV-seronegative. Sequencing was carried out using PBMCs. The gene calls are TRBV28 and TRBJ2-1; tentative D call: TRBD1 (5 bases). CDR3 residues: CASILRDEQFF. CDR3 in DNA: TGTGCCAGCATTCTCAGGGATGAGCAGTTCTTC.